Sequencing of this T cell receptor beta chain was carried out in a study of shared clonotypes between healthy human individuals. Measured with immunoSEQ multiplex PCR; TCRdb has only the in-frame clones, and not every one. The sample consists of around 2.3 million clones, 90% to 97% of them appearing once. Into CD45RA+ naive and CD45RA-negative memory subsets, the CD4+ cells were split. This receptor was obtained from a young man in good health. Specimen: naive CD4+ T cells sorted from blood. This sample's subset: CD45RA+ positively selected.

The CDR3 is CASSPSGTGREAFF. For the CDR3, the DNA is TGTGCCAGCTCACCCTCGGGGACAGGGCGGGAAGCTTTCTTT. V gene TRBV18 combines with J gene TRBJ1-1; 9 nucleotides line up with TRBD1. V shed 3 bases, J shed 8 bases, and the junction held 7 bases outside the gene matches. CDR3 size: 14 residues. CDR1 KGHSH and CDR2 LQKENI come from the germline V gene. Based on the CDR3 plus reference TRBV18 and TRBJ1-1, the full variable domain is NAGVMQNPRHLVRRRGQEARLRCSPMKGHSHVYWYRQLPEEGLKFMVYLQKENIIDESGMPKERFSAEFPKEGPSILRIQQVVRGDSAAYFCASSPSGTGREAFFGQGTRLTVV.